The T cell receptor beta chain under discussion was sequenced for a study of blood T cell repertoires in COVID-19. At the level of the study: Spain, Italy and the United States supplied samples that represented acute and convalescent COVID-19. PBMCs, B-cell-depleted T cells, or T cells provided the cDNA or gDNA that made up the material.

V shed 3 bases and J shed 5 bases, with 10 bases lying between them. The CDR3 has 13 amino acids. Germline V lookup: CDR1 SEHNR, CDR2 FQNEAQ (reference sequence). In the authors' methods: It was from reference gene primer amplification that nucleated cell counts were estimated. Sequencing was performed with immunoSEQ multiplex PCR; in TCRdb, only in-frame clones are kept and a portion is missing. V and J calls and clone size are as listed in that table; D and trimming were resolved from the DNA. Among around 130,000 clones listed, around 86% were seen once. Sequenced sample: peripheral blood. J is TRBJ2-5 and V is TRBV7-9; D may be TRBD1 (6 bases). The TCR comes from a woman aged 80 or over with acute or convalescent COVID-19. In DNA form, the CDR3 reads TGTGCCAGCAGCTTCTCCCAGGGGGAGACCCAGTACTTC. Translating gives CASSFSQGETQYF.